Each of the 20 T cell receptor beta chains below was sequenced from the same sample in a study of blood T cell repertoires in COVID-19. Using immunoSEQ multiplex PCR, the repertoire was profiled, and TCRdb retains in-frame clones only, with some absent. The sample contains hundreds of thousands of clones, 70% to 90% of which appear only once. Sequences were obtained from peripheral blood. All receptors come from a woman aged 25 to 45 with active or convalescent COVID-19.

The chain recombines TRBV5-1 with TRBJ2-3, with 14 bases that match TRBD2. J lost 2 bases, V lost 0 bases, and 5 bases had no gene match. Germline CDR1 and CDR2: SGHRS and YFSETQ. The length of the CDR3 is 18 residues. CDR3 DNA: TGCGCCAGCAGCTTGGACGGGACTAGCGGGGGACTCACAGATACGCAGTATTTT. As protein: CASSLDGTSGGLTDTQYF.

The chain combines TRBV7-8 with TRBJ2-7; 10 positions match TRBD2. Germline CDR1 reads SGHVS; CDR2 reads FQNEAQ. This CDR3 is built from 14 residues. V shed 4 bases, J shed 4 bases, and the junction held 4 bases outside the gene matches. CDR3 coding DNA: TGTGCCAGCAGCTCCCCTAGCGGGAGTTACGAGCAGTACTTC. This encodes CASSSPSGSYEQYF.

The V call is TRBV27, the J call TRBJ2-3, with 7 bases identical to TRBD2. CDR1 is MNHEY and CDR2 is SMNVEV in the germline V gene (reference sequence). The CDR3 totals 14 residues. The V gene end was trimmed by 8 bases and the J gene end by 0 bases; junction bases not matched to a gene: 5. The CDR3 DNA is TGTGCCAGCTCCTGGGGGGGAAGCACAGATACGCAGTATTTT. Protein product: CASSWGGSTDTQYF.

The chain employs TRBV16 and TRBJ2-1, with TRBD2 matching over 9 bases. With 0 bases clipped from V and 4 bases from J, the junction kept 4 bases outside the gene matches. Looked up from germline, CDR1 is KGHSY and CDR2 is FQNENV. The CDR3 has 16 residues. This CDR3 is CASSQSVAGVYNEQFF. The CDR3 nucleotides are TGTGCCAGCAGCCAATCGGTAGCGGGAGTTTACAATGAGCAGTTCTTC.

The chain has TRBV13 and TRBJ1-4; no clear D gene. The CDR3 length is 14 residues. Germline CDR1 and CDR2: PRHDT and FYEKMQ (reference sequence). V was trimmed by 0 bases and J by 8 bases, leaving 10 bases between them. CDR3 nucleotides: TGTGCCAGCAGCTTAGGGAGAGCGAGCGAAAAACTGTTTTTT. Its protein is CASSLGRASEKLFF.

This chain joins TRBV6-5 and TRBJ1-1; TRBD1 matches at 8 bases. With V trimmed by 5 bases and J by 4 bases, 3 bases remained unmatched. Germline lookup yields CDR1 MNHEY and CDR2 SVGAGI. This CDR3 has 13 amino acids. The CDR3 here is CASSNTGGTEAFF. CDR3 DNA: TGTGCCAGCAGTAATACAGGGGGCACTGAAGCTTTCTTT.

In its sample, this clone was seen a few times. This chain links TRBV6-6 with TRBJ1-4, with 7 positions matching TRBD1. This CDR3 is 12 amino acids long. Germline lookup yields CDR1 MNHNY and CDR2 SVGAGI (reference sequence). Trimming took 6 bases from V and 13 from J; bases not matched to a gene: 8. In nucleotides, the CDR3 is TGTGCCAGCAGCTCGGTGGGGGACAGACTGTTTTTT. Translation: CASSSVGDRLFF.

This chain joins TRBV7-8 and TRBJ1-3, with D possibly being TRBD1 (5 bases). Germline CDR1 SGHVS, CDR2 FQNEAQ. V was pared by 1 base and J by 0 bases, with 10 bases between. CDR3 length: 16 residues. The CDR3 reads CASSLVDRLSGNTIYF. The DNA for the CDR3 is TGTGCCAGCAGCTTAGTTGACAGACTCTCTGGAAACACCATATATTTT.

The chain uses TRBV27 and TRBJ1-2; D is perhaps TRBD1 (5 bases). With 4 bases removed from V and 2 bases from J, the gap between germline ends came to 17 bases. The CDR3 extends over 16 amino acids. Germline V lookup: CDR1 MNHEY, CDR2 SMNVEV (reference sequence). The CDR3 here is CASSWRRQPTNYGYTF. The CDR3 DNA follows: TGTGCCAGCAGTTGGAGAAGACAGCCTACCAACTATGGCTACACCTTC.

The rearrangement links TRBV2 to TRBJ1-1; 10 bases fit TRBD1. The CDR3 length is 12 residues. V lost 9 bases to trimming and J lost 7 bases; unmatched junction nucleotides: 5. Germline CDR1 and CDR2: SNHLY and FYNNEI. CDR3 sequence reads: CARRQGADEAFF. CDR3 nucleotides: TGTGCCAGGAGACAGGGGGCGGATGAAGCTTTCTTT. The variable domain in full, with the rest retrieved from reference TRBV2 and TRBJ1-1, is EPEVTQTPSHQVTQMGQEVILRCVPISNHLYFYWYRQILGQKVEFLVSFYNNEISEKSEIFDDQFSVERPDGSNFTLKIRSTKLEDSAMYFCARRQGADEAFFGQGTRLTVV.

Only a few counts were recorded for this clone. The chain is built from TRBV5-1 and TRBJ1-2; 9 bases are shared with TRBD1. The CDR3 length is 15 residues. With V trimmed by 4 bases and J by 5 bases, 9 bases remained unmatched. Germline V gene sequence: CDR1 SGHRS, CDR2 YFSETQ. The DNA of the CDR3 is TGCGCCAGCAGCGGGGACGGACAGGGGCAATATGGCTACACCTTC. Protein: CASSGDGQGQYGYTF.

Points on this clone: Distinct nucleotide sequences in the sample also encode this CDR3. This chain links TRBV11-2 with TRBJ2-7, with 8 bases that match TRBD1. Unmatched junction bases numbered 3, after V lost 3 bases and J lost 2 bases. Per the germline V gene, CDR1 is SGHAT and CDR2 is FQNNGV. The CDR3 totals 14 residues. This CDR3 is CASSLGQAPYEQYF. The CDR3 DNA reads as TGTGCCAGCAGCTTGGGACAGGCCCCCTACGAGCAGTACTTC.

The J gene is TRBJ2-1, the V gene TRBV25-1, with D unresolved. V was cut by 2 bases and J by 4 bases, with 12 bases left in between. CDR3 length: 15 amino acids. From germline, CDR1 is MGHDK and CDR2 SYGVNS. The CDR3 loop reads CASSETRGVYNEQFF. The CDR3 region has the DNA TGTGCCAGCAGTGAAACCCGCGGAGTATACAATGAGCAGTTCTTC.

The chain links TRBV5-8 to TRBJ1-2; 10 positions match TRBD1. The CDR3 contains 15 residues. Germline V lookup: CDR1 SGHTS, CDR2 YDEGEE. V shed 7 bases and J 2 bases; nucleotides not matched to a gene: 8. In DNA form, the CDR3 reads TGTGCCAGCTGGGACAGGGGCCAACCGAACTATGGCTACACCTTC. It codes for CASWDRGQPNYGYTF. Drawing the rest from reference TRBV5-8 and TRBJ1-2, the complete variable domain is EAGVTQSPTHLIKTRGQQATLRCSPISGHTSVYWYQQALGLGLQFLLWYDEGEERNRGNFPPRFSGRQFPNYSSELNVNALELEDSALYLCASWDRGQPNYGYTFGSGTRLTVV.

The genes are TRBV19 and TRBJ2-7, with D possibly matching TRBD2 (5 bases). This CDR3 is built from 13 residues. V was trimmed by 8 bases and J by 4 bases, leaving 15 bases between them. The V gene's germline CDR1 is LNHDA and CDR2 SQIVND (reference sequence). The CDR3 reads CASGVGLWYEQYF. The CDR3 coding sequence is TGTGCCAGTGGCGTCGGACTGTGGTACGAGCAGTACTTC.

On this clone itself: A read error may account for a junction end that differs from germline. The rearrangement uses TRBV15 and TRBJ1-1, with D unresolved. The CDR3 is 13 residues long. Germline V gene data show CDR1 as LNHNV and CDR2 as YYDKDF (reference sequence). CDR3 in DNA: TGTGCCACCAGCAGAGAGGTCACCTCTGAGGCTTTCTTT. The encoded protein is CATSREVTSEAFF.

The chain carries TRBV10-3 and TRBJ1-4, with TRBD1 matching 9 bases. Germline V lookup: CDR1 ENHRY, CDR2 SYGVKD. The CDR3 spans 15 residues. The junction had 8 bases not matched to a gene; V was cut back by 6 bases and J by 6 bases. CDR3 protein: CAISGDGTGYEKLFF. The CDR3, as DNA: TGTGCCATCAGCGGGGACGGGACAGGGTATGAAAAACTGTTTTTT.

Written as DNA, the CDR3 is TGCGCCAGCAGTGCGGCTAGCGGGAACGTGGAGACCCAGTACTTC. Translating gives CASSAASGNVETQYF. V gene TRBV10-1 combines with J gene TRBJ2-5; the match to TRBD2 covers 9 bases. There are 15 residues in the CDR3. Germline CDR1 WNHNN, CDR2 SYGVQD (reference sequence). The J segment lost 5 bases and the V segment lost 4 bases, leaving 8 bases of the junction unmatched.

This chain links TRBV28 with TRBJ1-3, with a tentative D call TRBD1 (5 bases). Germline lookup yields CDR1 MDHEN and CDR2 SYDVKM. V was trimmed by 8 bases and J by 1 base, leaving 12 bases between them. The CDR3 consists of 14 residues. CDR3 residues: CASGSSGSGNTIYF. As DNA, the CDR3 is TGTGCCAGCGGATCCTCAGGGTCTGGAAACACCATATATTTT.

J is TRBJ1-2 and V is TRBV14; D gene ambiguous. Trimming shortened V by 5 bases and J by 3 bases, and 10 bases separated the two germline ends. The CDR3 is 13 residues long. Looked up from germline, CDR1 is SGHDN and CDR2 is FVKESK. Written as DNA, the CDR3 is TGTGCCAGCAGCAGTGGAGGAGACTATGGCTACACCTTC. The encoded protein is CASSSGGDYGYTF.